The rows below give T cell receptor beta chains drawn from one sample of a study of cytomegalovirus exposure and HLA in healthy donors. Profiling relied on immunoSEQ multiplex PCR, and the TCRdb table lists in-frame clones only, not all of them. The sample records approximately 140,000 clones, approximately 85% being singletons. The sequencing input was PBMCs. These TCRs come from a man aged 50-59 years in good health and CMV-seropositive. Each CDR3 is given without its conserved first and last residue. Part of the rows lack a size; the others show once, few, many or a class for expanded clones.

clone_size | j_call | v_call | cdr3_aa
few | TRBJ1-1 | TRBV7-9 | ASREGFMNTEAF
NA | TRBJ1-6 | TRBV19 | ASSWDRDPPLH
few | TRBJ1-6 | TRBV5-1 | ASSRLQGASGSPLH
NA | TRBJ1-1 | TRBV4-1 | ASSQSRSGGAF
NA | TRBJ1-1 | TRBV25-1 | ASSAQGAWNTEAF
NA | TRBJ1-6 | TRBV5-1 | ASSLENSGNSPLH
once | TRBJ2-7 | TRBV6-7 | ASSAENEQY
NA | TRBJ1-6 | TRBV10-1 | ASSESRTGPTSPLH
NA | TRBJ2-1 | TRBV28 | ASSSGDRVNQF
NA | TRBJ2-7 | TRBV19 | ASSIQQGAYEQY
once | TRBJ2-7 | TRBV4-1 | ASSQELSSSYEQY
NA | TRBJ1-1 | TRBV6-5 | ASWVYRDMNTEAF
NA | TRBJ1-1 | TRBV5-1 | ASSLDWGGTEAF
few | TRBJ1-2 | TRBV7-9 | SSSSATGNYGYT
NA | TRBJ2-7 | TRBV28 | ASSLGQVVSYEQY
NA | TRBJ2-6 | TRBV29-1 | SVETGAPSGANVLT
NA | TRBJ2-7 | TRBV6-5 | ASSTRRSGNEQY
NA | TRBJ2-1 | TRBV5-1 | ASSLVASGRAGDNEQF
NA | TRBJ2-5 | TRBV7-9 | ASSRDREETQY
NA | TRBJ2-7 | TRBV11-2 | ASSRGNLNGQY
NA | TRBJ2-1 | TRBV7-9 | ASGSGTARYNEQF
NA | TRBJ1-2 | TRBV6-5 | ASSPGTGFNYGYT
once | TRBJ2-7 | TRBV2 | ASSGTGQGIYEQY
NA | TRBJ2-5 | TRBV5-1 | ASSLASGRQETQY
NA | TRBJ1-3 | TRBV28 | ASSFPPEGPLYSGNTIY
once | TRBJ2-4 | TRBV5-5 | ASSLASGSGENIQY
NA | TRBJ1-2 | TRBV7-9 | ASSTPGQAYGYT
NA | TRBJ2-7 | TRBV7-2 | ASSLVAAYEQY
few | TRBJ1-1 | TRBV28 | ASRPGIKANTEAF
few | TRBJ2-4 | TRBV6-1 | ALGRGGSIQY
NA | TRBJ2-2 | TRBV15 | ATKQGPRRELF
few | TRBJ2-1 | TRBV6-1 | ASSEEAGDYNEQF
NA | TRBJ1-2 | TRBV27 | ASRSEAYGYT
NA | TRBJ2-1 | TRBV7-9 | ASSPRLTRESNHEQF
NA | TRBJ2-1 | TRBV6-1 | ASSEPAGAGDEQF
once | TRBJ2-7 | TRBV30 | AWSVRERRGQQY
NA | TRBJ2-3 | TRBV19 | ASSWIGGDPAGDTQY